This T cell receptor (beta chain) is drawn from a study of brain metastases from non-small cell lung cancer. Study conclusions and caveats: Paired brain metastases and primary tumors largely shared TCR repertoires. T-cell infiltration was lower in brain metastases than primaries (P < 0.001). Expanded T-cell clones appeared in approximately 60% of brain metastases over primaries.

Only one count was recorded for this clone. Its antigen is undetermined. Produced via immunoSEQ multiplex PCR; TCRdb's table is partial and in-frame only. The repertoire has about 1,800 clones, approximately 81% of them found once; the top ten carry approximately 11%. The sample comprised primary lung tumor tissue. The clonotype originates from a donor at least 40 years old with non-small cell lung cancer.

This CDR3 is CASSPGLAVNTDTQYF. The CDR3 DNA follows: TGCGCCAGCAGCCCCGGGTTAGCGGTTAACACAGATACGCAGTATTTT. This chain uses TRBV5-1 with TRBJ2-3; perhaps TRBD2 as D (6 bases). V shed 4 bases and J shed 2 bases, with 17 bases lying between them. Germline V gene lookup returns CDR1 SGHRS and CDR2 YFSETQ. CDR3 length: 16 residues.